Listed here are 25 T cell receptor beta chains from one sample, sequenced in a study of cytomegalovirus exposure and HLA in healthy donors. In the PCR, 60 Vbeta and 13 Jbeta primers were used. Using immunoSEQ multiplex PCR, the repertoire was profiled, and TCRdb retains in-frame clones only, with some absent. The sample lists some 76,000 clones, around 86% seen once, with 1.5% to 2% in the top ten. Input material: PBMCs. The receptor set was obtained from a woman between 25 and 40 years old in good health and CMV-seronegative.

The chain carries TRBV29-1 and TRBJ2-7; no reliable D call. The CDR3 has 12 amino acids. Between the trimmed V and J ends, which lost 7 bases and 6 bases, there was a span of 16 bases. Germline CDR1 SQVTM, CDR2 ANQGSEA. This CDR3 is CSADTEMAEQYF. Here the CDR3 DNA reads TGCAGCGCCGACACGGAAATGGCCGAGCAGTACTTC.

The chain has TRBV9 and TRBJ2-4; 8 positions agree with TRBD1. From germline, CDR1 is SGDLS and CDR2 YYNGEE. This CDR3 comprises 13 residues. V gave up 3 bases and J gave up 9 bases; unmatched junction bases: 5. Here the CDR3 reads CASSARQGRIQYF. DNA for the CDR3: TGTGCCAGCAGCGCGAGACAGGGGCGCATTCAGTACTTC.

V and J are TRBV27 and TRBJ1-2; D remains unclear. Trimming removed 4 bases from V and 1 base from J, with 7 bases in between. In germline, CDR1 is MNHEY, CDR2 SMNVEV (reference sequence). CDR3 length: 13 residues. The CDR3 region is CASSSPGNYGYTF. CDR3 DNA: TGTGCCAGCAGTTCCCCCGGTAACTATGGCTACACCTTC.

The chain carries TRBV7-2 and TRBJ2-5; D might be TRBD2 (6 bases). V dropped 5 bases and J dropped 9 bases, with 22 bases sitting between them. Germline CDR1 and CDR2: SGHTA and FQGNSA. This CDR3 has 15 residues. Here the CDR3 reads CASSRGIRPDGAQYF. CDR3 in DNA: TGTGCCAGCAGCCGGGGGATCCGCCCTGATGGGGCCCAGTACTTC.

This clone has only a few counts. The rearrangement links TRBV15 to TRBJ2-3; D gene unclear. The germline CDR1 and CDR2 sequences are LNHNV and YYDKDF (reference sequence). V gave up 0 bases and J gave up 1 base, with 8 bases separating them. CDR3 length equals 15 residues. The CDR3 coding sequence is TGTGCCACCAGCAGAGATGGAACAGGCACAGATACGCAGTATTTT. Residues: CATSRDGTGTDTQYF.

The chain employs TRBV2 and TRBJ2-2; weak D call: TRBD2 (6 bases). With 7 bases removed from V and 0 bases from J, the gap between germline ends came to 9 bases. This CDR3 has 14 residues. CDR1 SNHLY and CDR2 FYNNEI come from the germline V gene. CDR3 DNA sequence: TGTGCCAGCAACGCGGGGACGAACACCGGGGAGCTGTTTTTT. This encodes CASNAGTNTGELFF.

This rearrangement joins TRBV5-8 to TRBJ1-5, with D perhaps matching TRBD1 (5 bases). The CDR3 consists of 16 residues. Trimming shortened V by 6 bases and J by 8 bases, and 24 bases separated the two germline ends. Germline V gives CDR1 SGHTS, CDR2 YDEGEE. In DNA form, the CDR3 reads TGTGCCAGCACCCCCCCCGGGACTACCTATTTGAAGCCCCAGCATTTT. As protein: CASTPPGTTYLKPQHF.

The rearrangement links TRBV28 to TRBJ2-7; the match to TRBD1 covers 9 bases. Trimming at V came to 5 bases and at J to 2 bases, leaving 7 bases not matched to a gene. Germline V gene sequence: CDR1 MDHEN, CDR2 SYDVKM. The CDR3 sequence is 15 residues long. The CDR3 sequence: CASSRSGTGPYEQYF. The CDR3 nucleotides read TGTGCCAGCAGTCGTTCCGGGACAGGGCCCTACGAGCAGTACTTC.

About this clone: A read error may produce the germline difference seen at one junction end. The gene calls are TRBV19 and TRBJ1-1; D not certain. From germline, CDR1 is LNHDA and CDR2 SQIVND (reference sequence). This CDR3 has 13 residues. CDR3 loop: CASSGPQDTETFF. The CDR3 nucleotides read TGTGCCAGTAGTGGGCCCCAAGACACTGAAACTTTCTTT.

The chain joins TRBV12-5 to TRBJ2-5; 7 bases agree with TRBD1. The CDR3 runs 15 residues. V dropped 1 base and J dropped 2; count of bases not matched to a gene: 4. Germline CDR1 is LGHNT and CDR2 is FRNRAP. As DNA, the CDR3 is TGTGCTAGTGGTTTGGGCGACAGGGAACAAGAGACCCAGTACTTC. Encoded protein: CASGLGDREQETQYF.

The gene calls are TRBV7-2 and TRBJ2-1; TRBD2 aligns across 15 bases. This CDR3 comprises 15 residues. CDR1 and CDR2 (germline): SGHTA, FQGNSA. With V trimmed by 5 bases and J by 12 bases, 8 bases remained unmatched. CDR3 sequence reads: CASSRDPGLAGGQFF. In DNA, the CDR3 is TGTGCCAGCAGCCGAGACCCGGGACTAGCGGGAGGGCAGTTCTTC.

The rearrangement links TRBV11-3 to TRBJ2-7, with a possible D match to TRBD2 (6 bases). The length of the CDR3 is 16 residues. The ends were cut back, 5 bases at V and 3 bases at J, with 20 bases in the middle. The germline V gene encodes CDR1 SGHNT and CDR2 YENEEA. In nucleotides, the CDR3 is TGTGCCAGCAGCACGGGACTCCAGGCCTGGGGCTACGAGCAGTACTTC. Its translation is CASSTGLQAWGYEQYF.

The genes are TRBV29-1 and TRBJ1-1; no firm D call. V was pared by 4 bases and J by 5 bases, with 20 bases between. The CDR3 is made up of 15 amino acids. Germline V gene lookup returns CDR1 SQVTM and CDR2 ANQGSEA. The CDR3 sequence is CSVVYLGRGGTEAFF. CDR3 nucleotide sequence: TGCAGCGTTGTATACTTAGGACGGGGAGGGACTGAAGCTTTCTTT.

The V call is TRBV2, the J call TRBJ2-1, with 11 nucleotides matching TRBD2. The CDR3 has 17 residues. V gave up 1 base and J gave up 0 bases; unmatched junction bases: 2. Germline CDR1 SNHLY, CDR2 FYNNEI. Here the CDR3 DNA reads TGTGCCAGCAGTGAAGAGGGACTAGCGGTCTCCTACAATGAGCAGTTCTTC. It is translated as CASSEEGLAVSYNEQFF.

The gene calls are TRBV6-4 and TRBJ1-2; possibly TRBD1 for D (5 bases). Trimming cost V 4 bases and J 6 bases, with 18 bases left between them. Germline V CDR1 and CDR2: MRHNA, SNTAGT. This CDR3 comprises 15 residues. CDR3 sequence reads: CASSVTWGGKDGYTF. CDR3 bases: TGTGCCAGCAGTGTTACCTGGGGGGGGAAGGATGGCTACACCTTC.

The chain recombines TRBV28 with TRBJ2-7, with D possibly TRBD1 on 6 matching bases. The CDR3 is 13 residues long. Trimming took off 6 bases at V and 6 bases at J, with 15 bases between the two ends. Germline V CDR1 and CDR2: MDHEN, SYDVKM. The CDR3 DNA follows: TGTGCCAGCAGGGAGACAGGAAATCTCGAGCAGTACTTC. Translation gives CASRETGNLEQYF.

This clone was seen a few times. V usage is TRBV6-1 and J usage is TRBJ2-3; 8 positions agree with TRBD2. CDR1 is MNHNS, CDR2 SASEGT, per germline. The CDR3 runs to 15 residues. The ends lost 1 base at V and 1 base at J; junction bases unmatched: 1. The CDR3 here is CASSEGREGTDTQYF. The CDR3 DNA is TGTGCCAGCAGTGAAGGGCGGGAGGGCACAGATACGCAGTATTTT.

The chain carries TRBV7-6 and TRBJ2-1; 13 bases line up with TRBD2. The V gene's germline CDR1 is SGHVS and CDR2 FNYEAQ. The CDR3 extends over 17 amino acids. After removal of 3 bases from V and 7 bases from J, the junction contained 9 bases not matched to a gene. In nucleotides, the CDR3 is TGTGCCAGCAGCTTTACGACCGGGACTAGCGGGAAGAATGAGCAGTTCTTC. The encoded protein is CASSFTTGTSGKNEQFF.

The rearrangement links TRBV30 to TRBJ2-1, with TRBD1 as a possible D gene (6 bases). This CDR3 has 16 amino acids. Germline V CDR1 and CDR2: GTSNPN, SVGIG (reference sequence). Trimming stripped 2 bases from V and 0 bases from J, with 14 bases between. The CDR3 loop reads CAWSHLGASSYNEQFF. In DNA form, the CDR3 reads TGTGCCTGGAGTCATCTGGGGGCGAGCTCCTACAATGAGCAGTTCTTC.

The chain recombines TRBV7-9 with TRBJ2-4; D may be TRBD2 (6 bases). Per germline, CDR1 SEHNR and CDR2 FQNEAQ (reference sequence). The CDR3 contains 12 residues. Trimming shortened V by 5 bases and J by 7 bases, and 9 bases separated the two germline ends. CDR3 bases: TGTGCCAGCAGCGGTGGGGGGAACATTCAGTACTTC. It translates to CASSGGGNIQYF.

The chain uses TRBV7-9 and TRBJ1-2; 8 positions match TRBD1. This CDR3 comprises 12 residues. V was pared by 4 bases and J by 6 bases, with 1 base of the junction left unmatched. The V gene's germline CDR1 is SEHNR and CDR2 FQNEAQ (reference sequence). CDR3 DNA: TGTGCCAGCAGCTCGACAGGGGATGGCTACACCTTC. Its protein product is CASSSTGDGYTF.

This rearrangement joins TRBV19 to TRBJ1-1; a possible D gene is TRBD1 (5 bases). Germline CDR1 LNHDA, CDR2 SQIVND (reference sequence). The CDR3 covers 16 residues. Between the trimmed V and J ends, which lost 3 bases and 0 bases, there was a span of 14 bases. CDR3 sequence: CASSIYSGGMNTEAFF. CDR3 in DNA: TGTGCCAGTAGTATTTACTCCGGGGGAATGAACACTGAAGCTTTCTTT.

The genes are TRBV5-4 and TRBJ2-4; 15 bases fit TRBD2. Germline assignment: CDR1 SGHNT and CDR2 YYREEE (reference sequence). Trimming removed 4 bases from V and 8 bases from J; junction bases left unmatched: 4. The CDR3 has 15 residues. CDR3 bases: TGTGCCAGCAGCCCGGGACTAGCGGGAGGTGACATTCAGTACTTC. Protein product: CASSPGLAGGDIQYF.

This chain uses TRBV27 with TRBJ1-1; TRBD1 aligns across 10 bases. After removal of 1 base from V and 5 bases from J, the junction contained 4 bases not matched to a gene. This CDR3 contains 15 residues. Germline CDR1 MNHEY, CDR2 SMNVEV (reference sequence). CDR3 region: CASSLLTGGWTEAFF. The CDR3 nucleotides read TGTGCCAGCAGTTTATTGACAGGGGGCTGGACTGAAGCTTTCTTT.

The rearrangement uses TRBV28 and TRBJ2-1, with 10 positions matching TRBD1. The CDR3 is 14 residues long. Trimming cost V 10 bases and J 7 bases; bases outside gene matches: 10. CDR1 is MDHEN, CDR2 SYDVKM, per germline. As DNA, the CDR3 is TGTGCCATTACGACAGGGGGCGCGAGAAATGAGCAGTTCTTC. It is translated as CAITTGGARNEQFF.